This T cell receptor beta chain was captured by sequencing in a study of T-cell reconstitution after alpha-beta-depleted transplantation in children. This clonotype has ten or more counts. A library of TCRbeta sequences, prepared with unique molecular identifiers, was generated. TCRdb ran MiXCR on the PCR reads and lists one entry per CDR3 protein. The sample records 420,000 or so distinct CDR3 sequences, approximately 10% being singletons. V lost 0 bases, J lost 0 bases, and 15 bases lay in between. The CDR3 runs 17 residues. The germline CDR1 and CDR2 sequences are SGHDT and YYEEEE. V gene TRBV5-6 combines with J gene TRBJ2-5; the D gene is possibly TRBD2 (5 bases). The material sequenced was PBMCs from the stem cell graft donor, taken from the stem cell graft. The receptor was derived from a human donor who donated a stem cell graft to a child with acute myeloid leukemia. DNA for the CDR3: TGTGCCAGCAGCTTGGTGTCGACTACCTGGTACCAAGAGACCCAGTACTTC. This codes for CASSLVSTTWYQETQYF.